The text below deals with one TCR beta chain. Its antigen is as yet unknown. The sample belongs to a study of CXCR3-negative and CXCR3-positive naive CD8 T cells. Study-wide context: About 140 million TRB reads in total, about 1.5 +/- 0.3 million per library.

A few hundred thousand cells per CD8+ T cell subset were flow-sorted in triplicate. Among CD8+ T cells, naive ones were CD45RO-CCR7+CD27+CD95-. The CDR3 has 14 residues. The germline gives CDR1 MDHEN, CDR2 SYDVKM. UMI-labeled TRB cDNA libraries were prepared by 5' RACE. TCRdb re-called the 5' RACE reads, yielding one record per CDR3 amino acid sequence without DNA. The specimen's table records around 140,000 distinct CDR3 sequences. General study points: Memory CD8+ cells showed much lower diversity, while both naive subsets were comparably high. In CXCR3-positive naive cells, the TRB CDR3s were more hydrophobic than in CXCR3-negative naive cells.

Sample: naive CXCR3+ CD8+ T cells from blood. The subset was: CD45RO-CCR7+CD27+CD95- naive CD8+ T cells expressing CXCR3 (TNR3+). The rearrangement links TRBV28 to TRBJ2-7; TCRdb designates TRBD1, a call that cannot be tested without DNA. This receptor was obtained from a human donor in good health. Some clones in this sample may be carry-over from other donors' samples. The CDR3 is CASSPPGVAYEQYF.